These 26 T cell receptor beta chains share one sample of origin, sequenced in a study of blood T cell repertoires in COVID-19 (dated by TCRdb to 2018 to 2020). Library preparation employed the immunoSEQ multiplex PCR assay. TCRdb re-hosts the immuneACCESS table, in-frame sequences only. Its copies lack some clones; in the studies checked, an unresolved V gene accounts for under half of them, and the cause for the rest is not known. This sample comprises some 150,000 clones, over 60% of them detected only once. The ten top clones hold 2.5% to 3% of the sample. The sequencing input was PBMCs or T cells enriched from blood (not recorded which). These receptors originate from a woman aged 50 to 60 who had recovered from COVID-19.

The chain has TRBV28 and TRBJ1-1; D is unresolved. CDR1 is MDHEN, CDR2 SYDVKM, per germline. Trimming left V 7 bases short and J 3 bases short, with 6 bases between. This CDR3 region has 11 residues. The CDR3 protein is CASTSDTEAFF. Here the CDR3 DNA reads TGTGCCAGCACTAGCGACACTGAAGCTTTCTTT. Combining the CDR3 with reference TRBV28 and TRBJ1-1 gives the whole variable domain DVKVTQSSRYLVKRTGEKVFLECVQDMDHENMFWYRQDPGLGLRLIYFSYDVKMKEKGDIPEGYSVSREKKERFSLILESASTNQTSMYLCASTSDTEAFFGQGTRLTVV.

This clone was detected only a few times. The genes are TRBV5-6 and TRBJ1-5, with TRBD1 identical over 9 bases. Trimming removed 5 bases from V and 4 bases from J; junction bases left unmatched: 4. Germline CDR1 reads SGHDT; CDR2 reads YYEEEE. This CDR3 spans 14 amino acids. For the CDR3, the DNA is TGTGCCAGCAGTCGACAGGGGGTGAATCAGCCCCAGCATTTT. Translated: CASSRQGVNQPQHF.

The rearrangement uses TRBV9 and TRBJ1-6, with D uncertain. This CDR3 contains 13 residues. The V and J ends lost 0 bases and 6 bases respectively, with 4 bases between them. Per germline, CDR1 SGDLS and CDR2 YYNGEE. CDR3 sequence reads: CASSVVSNSPLHF. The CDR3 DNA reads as TGTGCCAGCAGCGTAGTTAGTAATTCACCCCTCCACTTT.

CDR3: CASSSRDSYYGYTF. The CDR3, as DNA: TGTGCCAGCAGCTCCCGGGACAGCTACTATGGCTACACCTTC. The V gene is TRBV6-5, the J gene TRBJ1-2; TRBD1 aligns across 7 bases. CDR3 length equals 14 residues. CDR1 and CDR2 from the germline V gene are MNHEY and SVGAGI. V lost 6 bases and J lost 3; bases outside the gene matches: 7.

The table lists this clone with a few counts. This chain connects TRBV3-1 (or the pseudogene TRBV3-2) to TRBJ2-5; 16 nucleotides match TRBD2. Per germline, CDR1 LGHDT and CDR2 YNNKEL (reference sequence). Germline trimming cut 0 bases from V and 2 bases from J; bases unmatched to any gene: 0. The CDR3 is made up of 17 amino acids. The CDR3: CASSQEGLAGGQETQYF. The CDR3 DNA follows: TGTGCCAGCAGCCAAGAGGGACTAGCGGGGGGGCAAGAGACCCAGTACTTC.

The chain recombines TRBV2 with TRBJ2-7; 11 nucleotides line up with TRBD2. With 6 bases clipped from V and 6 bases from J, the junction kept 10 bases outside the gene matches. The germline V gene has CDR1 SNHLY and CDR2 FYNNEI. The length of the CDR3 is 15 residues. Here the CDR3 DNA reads TGTGCCAGCAGCCCCCTAGCGGGAGGACCCCCCGAGCAGTACTTC. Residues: CASSPLAGGPPEQYF.

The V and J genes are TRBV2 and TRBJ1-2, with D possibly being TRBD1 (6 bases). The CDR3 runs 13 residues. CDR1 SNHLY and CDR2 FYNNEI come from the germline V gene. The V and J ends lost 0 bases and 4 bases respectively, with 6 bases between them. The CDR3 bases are TGTGCCAGCAGTGAAGCACAGGGCTATGGCTACACCTTC. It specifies CASSEAQGYGYTF. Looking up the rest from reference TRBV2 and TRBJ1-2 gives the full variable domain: EPEVTQTPSHQVTQMGQEVILRCVPISNHLYFYWYRQILGQKVEFLVSFYNNEISEKSEIFDDQFSVERPDGSNFTLKIRSTKLEDSAMYFCASSEAQGYGYTFGSGTRLTVV.

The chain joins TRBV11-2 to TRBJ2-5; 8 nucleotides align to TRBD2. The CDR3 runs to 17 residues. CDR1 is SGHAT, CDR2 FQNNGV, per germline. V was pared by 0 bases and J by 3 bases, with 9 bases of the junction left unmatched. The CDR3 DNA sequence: TGTGCCAGCAGCTTAGATGTAAGGCGAGCGGGGGAAGAGACCCAGTACTTC. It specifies CASSLDVRRAGEETQYF. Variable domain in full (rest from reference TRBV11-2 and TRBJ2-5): EAGVAQSPRYKIIEKRQSVAFWCNPISGHATLYWYQQILGQGPKLLIQFQNNGVVDDSQLPKDRFSAERLKGVDSTLKIQPAKLEDSAVYLCASSLDVRRAGEETQYFGPGTRLLVL.

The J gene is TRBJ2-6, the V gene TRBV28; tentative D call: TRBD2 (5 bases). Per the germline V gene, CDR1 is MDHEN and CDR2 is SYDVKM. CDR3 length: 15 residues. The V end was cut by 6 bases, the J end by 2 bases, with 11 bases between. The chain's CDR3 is CASRSHGAGANVLTF. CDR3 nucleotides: TGTGCCAGCAGGTCGCACGGGGCTGGGGCCAACGTCCTGACTTTC.

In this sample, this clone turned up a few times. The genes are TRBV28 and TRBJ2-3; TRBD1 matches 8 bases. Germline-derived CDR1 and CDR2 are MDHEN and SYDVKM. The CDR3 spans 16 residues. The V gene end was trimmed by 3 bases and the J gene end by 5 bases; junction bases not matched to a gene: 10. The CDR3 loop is CASSFRQGAVGDTQYF. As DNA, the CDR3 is TGTGCCAGCAGTTTTAGGCAGGGGGCCGTCGGAGATACGCAGTATTTT.

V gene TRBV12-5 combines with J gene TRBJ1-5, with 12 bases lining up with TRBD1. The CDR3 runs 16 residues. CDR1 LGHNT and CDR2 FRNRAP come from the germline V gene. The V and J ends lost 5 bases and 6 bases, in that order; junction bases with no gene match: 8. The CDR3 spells CASGQTGQGASQPQHF. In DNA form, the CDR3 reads TGTGCTAGTGGTCAAACGGGACAGGGGGCTTCTCAGCCCCAGCATTTT.

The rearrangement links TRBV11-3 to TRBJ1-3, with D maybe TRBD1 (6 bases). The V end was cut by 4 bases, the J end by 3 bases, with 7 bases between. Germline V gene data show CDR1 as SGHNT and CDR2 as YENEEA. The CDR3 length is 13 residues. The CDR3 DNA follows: TGTGCCAGCAGCTCAGGGGATGGAAACACCATATATTTT. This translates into CASSSGDGNTIYF.

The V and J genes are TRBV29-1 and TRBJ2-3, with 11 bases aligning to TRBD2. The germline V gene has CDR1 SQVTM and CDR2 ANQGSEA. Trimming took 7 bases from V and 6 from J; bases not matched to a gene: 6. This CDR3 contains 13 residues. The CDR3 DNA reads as TGCAGCGCAACTAGCGGGAGTGCTGATACGCAGTATTTT. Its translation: CSATSGSADTQYF.

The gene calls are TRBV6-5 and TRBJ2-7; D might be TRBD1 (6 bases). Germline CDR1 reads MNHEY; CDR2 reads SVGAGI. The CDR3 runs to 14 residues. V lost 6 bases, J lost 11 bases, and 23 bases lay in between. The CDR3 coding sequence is TGTGCCAGCAGGTACCCAGGGGAAAGGGCCCCAAAGTACTTC. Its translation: CASRYPGERAPKYF.

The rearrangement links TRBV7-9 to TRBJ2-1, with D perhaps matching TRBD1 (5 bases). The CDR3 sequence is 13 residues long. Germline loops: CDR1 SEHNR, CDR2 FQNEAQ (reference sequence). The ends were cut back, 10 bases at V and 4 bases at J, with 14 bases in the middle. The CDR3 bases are TGTGCCACTCACTTGGACAAATACAATGAGCAGTTCTTC. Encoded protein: CATHLDKYNEQFF.

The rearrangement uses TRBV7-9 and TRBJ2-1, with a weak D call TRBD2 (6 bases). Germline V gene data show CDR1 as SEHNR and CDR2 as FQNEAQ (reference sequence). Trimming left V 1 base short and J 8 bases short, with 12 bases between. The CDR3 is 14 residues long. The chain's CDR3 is CASSLGGGQDEQFF. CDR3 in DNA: TGTGCCAGCAGCTTAGGCGGAGGGCAGGATGAGCAGTTCTTC.

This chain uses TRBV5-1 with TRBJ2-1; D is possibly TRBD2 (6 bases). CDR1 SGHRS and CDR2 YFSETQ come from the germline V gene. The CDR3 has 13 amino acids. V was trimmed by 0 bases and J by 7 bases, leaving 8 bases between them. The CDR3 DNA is TGCGCCAGCAGCTTGGGACTAGAAAATGAGCAGTTCTTC. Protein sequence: CASSLGLENEQFF.

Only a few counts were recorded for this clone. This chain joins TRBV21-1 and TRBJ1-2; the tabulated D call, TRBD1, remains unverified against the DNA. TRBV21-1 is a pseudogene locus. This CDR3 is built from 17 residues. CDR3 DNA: TGTGCCAGCAGCAAAGCGCTCGACAGACTCTTGGACTATGGCTACACCTTC. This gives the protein CASSKALDRLLDYGYTF.

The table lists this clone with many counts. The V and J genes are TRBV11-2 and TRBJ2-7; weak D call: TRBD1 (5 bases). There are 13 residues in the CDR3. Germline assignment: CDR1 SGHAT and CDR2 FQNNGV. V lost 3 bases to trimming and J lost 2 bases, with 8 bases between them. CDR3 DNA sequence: TGTGCCAGCAGCTTTGGGGCCGCCTACGAGCAGTACTTC. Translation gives CASSFGAAYEQYF.

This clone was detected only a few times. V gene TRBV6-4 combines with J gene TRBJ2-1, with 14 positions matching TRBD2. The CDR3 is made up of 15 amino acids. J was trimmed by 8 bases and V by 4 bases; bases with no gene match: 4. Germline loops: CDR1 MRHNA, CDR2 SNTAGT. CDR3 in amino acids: CASSVGTSGSDEQFF. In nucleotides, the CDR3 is TGTGCCAGCAGTGTAGGGACTAGCGGGAGCGATGAGCAGTTCTTC.

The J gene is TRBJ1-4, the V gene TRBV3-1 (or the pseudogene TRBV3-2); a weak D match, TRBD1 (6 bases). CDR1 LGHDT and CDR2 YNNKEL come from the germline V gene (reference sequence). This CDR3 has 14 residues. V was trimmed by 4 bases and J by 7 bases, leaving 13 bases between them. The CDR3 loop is CASSPGGGGEKLFF. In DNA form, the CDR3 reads TGTGCCAGCAGCCCCGGGGGAGGGGGTGAAAAACTGTTTTTT.

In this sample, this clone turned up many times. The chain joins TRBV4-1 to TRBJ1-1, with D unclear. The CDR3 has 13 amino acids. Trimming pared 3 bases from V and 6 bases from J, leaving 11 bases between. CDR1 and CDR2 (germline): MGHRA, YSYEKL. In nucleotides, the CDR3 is TGCGCCAGCAGCCAGTCGGCGGAGGCTGAAGCTTTCTTT. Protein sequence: CASSQSAEAEAFF.

CDR3: CASSPQGAEGNTIYF. As DNA, the CDR3 is TGTGCCAGCAGCCCACAGGGGGCGGAAGGAAACACCATATATTTT. V is TRBV3-1 (or the pseudogene TRBV3-2) and J is TRBJ1-3; 9 nucleotides agree with TRBD1. Losses at the gene ends were 4 bases for V and 4 bases for J; bases not matched to a gene: 5. This CDR3 contains 15 residues. The germline CDR1 and CDR2 sequences are LGHDT and YNNKEL (reference sequence).

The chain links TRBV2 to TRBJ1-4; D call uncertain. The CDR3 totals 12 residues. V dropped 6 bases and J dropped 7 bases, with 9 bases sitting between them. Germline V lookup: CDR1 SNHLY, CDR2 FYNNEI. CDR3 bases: TGTGCCAGCAGCGGGAGCGGTGAAAAACTGTTTTTT. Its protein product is CASSGSGEKLFF.

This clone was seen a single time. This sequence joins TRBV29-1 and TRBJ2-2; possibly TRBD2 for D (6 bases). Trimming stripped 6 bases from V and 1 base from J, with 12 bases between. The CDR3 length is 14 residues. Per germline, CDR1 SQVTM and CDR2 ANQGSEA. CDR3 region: CSVAGPMNTGELFF. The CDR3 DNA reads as TGCAGCGTGGCGGGACCGATGAACACCGGGGAGCTGTTTTTT.

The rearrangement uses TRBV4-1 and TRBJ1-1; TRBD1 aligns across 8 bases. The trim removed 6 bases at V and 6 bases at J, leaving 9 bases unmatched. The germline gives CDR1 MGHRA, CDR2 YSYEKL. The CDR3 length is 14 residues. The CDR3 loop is CASRAYQGAPEAFF. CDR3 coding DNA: TGCGCCAGCAGAGCTTACCAGGGGGCCCCTGAAGCTTTCTTT.